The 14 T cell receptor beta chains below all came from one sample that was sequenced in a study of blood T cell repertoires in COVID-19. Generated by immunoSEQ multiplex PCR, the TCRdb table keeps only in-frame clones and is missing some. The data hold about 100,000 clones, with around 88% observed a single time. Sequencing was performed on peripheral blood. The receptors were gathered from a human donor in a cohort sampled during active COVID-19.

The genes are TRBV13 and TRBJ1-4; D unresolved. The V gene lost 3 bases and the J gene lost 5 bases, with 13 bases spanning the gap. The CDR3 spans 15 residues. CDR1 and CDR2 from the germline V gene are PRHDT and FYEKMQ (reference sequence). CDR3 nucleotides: TGTGCCAGCAGCTTTTCGGGAGTTGGGAATGAAAAACTGTTTTTT. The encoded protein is CASSFSGVGNEKLFF.

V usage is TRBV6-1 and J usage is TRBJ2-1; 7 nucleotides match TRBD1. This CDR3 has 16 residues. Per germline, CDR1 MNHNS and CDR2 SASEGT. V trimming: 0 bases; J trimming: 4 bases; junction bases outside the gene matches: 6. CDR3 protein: CASSEARGGKYNEQFF. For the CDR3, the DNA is TGTGCCAGCAGTGAAGCCAGAGGGGGCAAGTACAATGAGCAGTTCTTC.

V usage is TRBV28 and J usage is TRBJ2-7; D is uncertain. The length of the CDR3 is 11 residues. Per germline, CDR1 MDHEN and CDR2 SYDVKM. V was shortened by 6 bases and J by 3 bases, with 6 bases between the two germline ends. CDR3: CASRFNYEQYF. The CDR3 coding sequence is TGTGCCAGCAGGTTTAACTACGAGCAGTACTTC.

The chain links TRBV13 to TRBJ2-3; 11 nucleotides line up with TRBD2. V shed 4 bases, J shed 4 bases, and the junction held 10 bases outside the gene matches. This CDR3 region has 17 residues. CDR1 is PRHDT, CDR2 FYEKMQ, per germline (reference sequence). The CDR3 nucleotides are TGTGCCAGCAGCTCGCCCCCGGGACTAGCGGTTGCAGATACGCAGTATTTT. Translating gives CASSSPPGLAVADTQYF.

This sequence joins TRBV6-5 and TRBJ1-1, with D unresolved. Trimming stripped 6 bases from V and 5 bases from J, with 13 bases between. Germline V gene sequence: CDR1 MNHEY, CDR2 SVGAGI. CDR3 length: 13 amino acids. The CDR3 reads CASRKEGDTEAFF. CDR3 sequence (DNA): TGTGCCAGCAGAAAGGAGGGCGATACTGAAGCTTTCTTT.

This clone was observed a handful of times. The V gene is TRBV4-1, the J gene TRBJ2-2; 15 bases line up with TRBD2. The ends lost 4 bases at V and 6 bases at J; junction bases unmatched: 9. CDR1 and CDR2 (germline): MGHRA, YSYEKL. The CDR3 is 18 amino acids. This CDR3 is CASSPGLAGGYWSGELFF. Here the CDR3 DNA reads TGCGCCAGCAGCCCGGGACTAGCGGGAGGTTATTGGTCCGGGGAGCTGTTTTTT.

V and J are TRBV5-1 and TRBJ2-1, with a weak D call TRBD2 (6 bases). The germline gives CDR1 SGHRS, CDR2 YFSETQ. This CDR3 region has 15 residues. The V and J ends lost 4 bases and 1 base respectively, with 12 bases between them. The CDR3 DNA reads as TGCGCCAGCAGCGTTAGTGGGGGGTCCTACAATGAGCAGTTCTTC. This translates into CASSVSGGSYNEQFF.

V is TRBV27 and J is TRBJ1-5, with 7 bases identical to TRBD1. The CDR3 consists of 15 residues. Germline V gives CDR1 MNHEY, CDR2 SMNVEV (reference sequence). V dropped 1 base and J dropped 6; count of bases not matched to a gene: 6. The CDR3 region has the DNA TGTGCCAGCAGTTTATTCCCGACAGGGTTTCAGCCCCAGCATTTT. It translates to CASSLFPTGFQPQHF.

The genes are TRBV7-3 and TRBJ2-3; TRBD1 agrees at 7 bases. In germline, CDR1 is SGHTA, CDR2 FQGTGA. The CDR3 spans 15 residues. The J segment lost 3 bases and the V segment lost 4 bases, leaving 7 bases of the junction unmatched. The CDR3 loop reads CASSSQGESTDTQYF. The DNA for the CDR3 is TGTGCCAGCAGCTCGCAGGGGGAAAGTACAGATACGCAGTATTTT.

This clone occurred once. The CDR3 sequence: CASSFGGNYGYTF. The CDR3 nucleotides are TGTGCCAGCAGTTTCGGCGGTAACTATGGCTACACCTTC. This chain uses TRBV6-5 with TRBJ1-2; D unclear. The germline V gene encodes CDR1 MNHEY and CDR2 SVGAGI. V shed 4 bases and J shed 1 base, with 7 bases lying between them. The CDR3 consists of 13 residues.

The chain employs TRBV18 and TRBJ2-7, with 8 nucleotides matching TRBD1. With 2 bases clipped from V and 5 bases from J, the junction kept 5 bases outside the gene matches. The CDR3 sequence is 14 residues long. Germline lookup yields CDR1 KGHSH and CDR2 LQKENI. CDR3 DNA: TGTGCCAGCTCACCAGAGCAGGGGGCCCACGAGCAGTACTTC. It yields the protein CASSPEQGAHEQYF. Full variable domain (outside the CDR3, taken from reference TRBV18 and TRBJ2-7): NAGVMQNPRHLVRRRGQEARLRCSPMKGHSHVYWYRQLPEEGLKFMVYLQKENIIDESGMPKERFSAEFPKEGPSILRIQQVVRGDSAAYFCASSPEQGAHEQYFGPGTRLTVT.

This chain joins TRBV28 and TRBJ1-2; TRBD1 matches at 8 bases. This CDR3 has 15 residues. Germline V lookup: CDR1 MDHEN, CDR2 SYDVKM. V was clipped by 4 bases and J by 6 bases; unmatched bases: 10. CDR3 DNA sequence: TGTGCCAGCAGTTCCCACCAGGGGGCCTACGATGGCTACACCTTC. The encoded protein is CASSSHQGAYDGYTF.

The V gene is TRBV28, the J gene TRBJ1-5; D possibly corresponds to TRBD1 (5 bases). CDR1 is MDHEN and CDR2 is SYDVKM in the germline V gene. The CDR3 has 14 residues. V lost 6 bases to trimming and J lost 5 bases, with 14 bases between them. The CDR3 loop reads CASRTASLHQPQHF. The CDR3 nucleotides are TGTGCCAGCAGGACAGCCTCCCTTCATCAGCCCCAGCATTTT.

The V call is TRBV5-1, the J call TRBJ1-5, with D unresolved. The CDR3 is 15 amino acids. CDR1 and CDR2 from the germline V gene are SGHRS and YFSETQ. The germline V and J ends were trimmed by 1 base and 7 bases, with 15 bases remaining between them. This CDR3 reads CASSLTSGAGQPQHF. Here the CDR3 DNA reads TGCGCCAGCAGCTTGACTTCCGGAGCTGGGCAGCCCCAGCATTTT.